Listed here is a single T cell receptor beta chain. Its antigen is currently unknown. This record belongs to a study of T cell responses to AZD1222 COVID-19 vaccine. Turning to the study itself: The study pooled second doses at about 4 or about 12 weeks.

V was pared by 5 bases and J by 3 bases, with 20 bases between. The CDR3 spans 16 residues. Germline CDR1 is MNHEY and CDR2 is SMNVEV (reference sequence). Study-wide results and caveats: Spike-wide coverage was observed for vaccine-associated CD4 TCRs, with dominant responses at 160-218 and 743-854. Of the AZD1222 recipients, only five to seven were seropositive at baseline. Close to half of all spike-specific TCRs reportedly target regions of the variants that are unmutated.

The table came from immunoSEQ multiplex PCR; TCRdb's copy has only in-frame clones and leaves some out. Here the sample spans approximately 150,000 clones, around nine tenths being singletons. The sequence derives from an adult in good health. Sequences were derived from peripheral blood, sampled on day 0 of AZD1222 vaccination. The chain combines TRBV27 with TRBJ2-7, with D tentatively TRBD1 (5 bases). The CDR3: CASSPHTGPHRYEQYF. The DNA for the CDR3 is TGTGCCAGCAGTCCCCATACAGGTCCCCATCGCTACGAGCAGTACTTC.